The next 23 T cell receptor beta chains were all read from a single sample in a study of T-cell memory formation after mild COVID-19. TCRdb re-called the 5' RACE reads through MiXCR, storing one row per CDR3 protein. The repertoire holds approximately 580,000 distinct CDR3 sequences, with 20% as singletons. The sequenced sample consisted of PBMCs or a T cell subset sorted from them (not recorded which). The receptors stem from an adult woman who had mild COVID-19 (a few samples of this study predate the infection). Cell type and time point are not known.

The chain carries TRBV25-1 and TRBJ1-4, with D unclear. Germline CDR1 is MGHDK and CDR2 is SYGVNS. Trimming stripped 3 bases from V and 0 bases from J, with 8 bases between. The CDR3 has 15 amino acids. The CDR3: CASSDWPTTNEKLFF. Written as DNA, the CDR3 is TGTGCCAGCAGTGATTGGCCAACAACTAATGAAAAACTGTTTTTT.

This clonotype has more than one count but fewer than ten. V and J are TRBV5-1 and TRBJ1-2; TRBD1 aligns across 7 bases. After removal of 4 bases from V and 3 bases from J, the junction contained 6 bases not matched to a gene. Germline V gives CDR1 SGHRS, CDR2 YFSETQ. CDR3 length: 14 residues. CDR3 loop: CASSRAGGDYGYTF. CDR3 nucleotides: TGCGCCAGCAGCCGGGCAGGGGGAGACTATGGCTACACCTTC.

The chain joins TRBV9 to TRBJ2-3, with D possibly matching TRBD2 (7 bases). With 0 bases removed from V and 2 bases from J, the gap between germline ends came to 10 bases. CDR1 and CDR2 from the germline V gene are SGDLS and YYNGEE. This CDR3 has 15 amino acids. The CDR3 DNA sequence: TGTGCCAGCAGCGTAGTCGGGGGGCTCACAGATACGCAGTATTTT. It is translated as CASSVVGGLTDTQYF.

This chain connects TRBV11-2 to TRBJ2-1, with 9 bases identical to TRBD1. The CDR3 consists of 16 residues. Germline trimming cut 6 bases from V and 6 bases from J; bases unmatched to any gene: 12. Germline assignment: CDR1 SGHAT and CDR2 FQNNGV. This CDR3 reads CASSLQGARSLNEQFF. Written as DNA, the CDR3 is TGTGCCAGCAGTTTACAGGGGGCGCGGTCGCTCAATGAGCAGTTCTTC.

The V and J genes are TRBV7-9 and TRBJ2-5; 7 bases line up with TRBD2. Per the germline V gene, CDR1 is SEHNR and CDR2 is FQNEAQ (reference sequence). This CDR3 contains 17 residues. Germline trimming cut 1 base from V and 5 bases from J; bases unmatched to any gene: 13. CDR3 sequence (DNA): TGTGCCAGCAGCTTAGGATCGAGCGGGGAGGCGGGGGAGACCCAGTACTTC. The encoded protein is CASSLGSSGEAGETQYF.

This clonotype occurred a few times. The chain has TRBV5-4 and TRBJ2-3; 10 bases match TRBD2. The CDR3 is 16 residues long. The germline CDR1 and CDR2 sequences are SGHNT and YYREEE (reference sequence). The ends lost 5 bases at V and 2 bases at J; junction bases unmatched: 8. The CDR3, as DNA: TGTGCCAGCAGGCTCGGGACTAGCGCTCCCACAGATACGCAGTATTTT. This sequence encodes CASRLGTSAPTDTQYF.

Notes on this clonotype: Mismatch with germline at one junction end may stem from a read error. This chain uses TRBV7-2 with TRBJ2-1; D gene ambiguous. The V gene's germline CDR1 is SGHTA and CDR2 FQGNSA. CDR3 length: 14 residues. In DNA, the CDR3 is TGTGCCAGCAGCTTCGGCAGCCCCTACACTGAGCAGTTCTTC. Translation gives CASSFGSPYTEQFF.

The chain combines TRBV5-1 with TRBJ2-1, with D possibly being TRBD1 (6 bases). Trimming stripped 0 bases from V and 0 bases from J, with 10 bases between. Germline assignment: CDR1 SGHRS and CDR2 YFSETQ. The CDR3 has 16 amino acids. Here the CDR3 reads CASSLGWGHSYNEQFF. The CDR3 DNA sequence: TGCGCCAGCAGCTTGGGTTGGGGACACTCCTACAATGAGCAGTTCTTC.

The chain is built from TRBV5-1 and TRBJ2-7; TRBD1 is a possible D gene (6 bases). Germline V gives CDR1 SGHRS, CDR2 YFSETQ. The CDR3 length is 14 residues. Trimming left V 5 bases short and J 3 bases short, with 15 bases between. CDR3 bases: TGCGCCAGCAGGGATAACAGGGCCAGCTACGAGCAGTACTTC. Protein product: CASRDNRASYEQYF.

The chain uses TRBV7-9 and TRBJ2-5; D may be TRBD2 (5 bases). The CDR3 length is 14 residues. Germline V gene lookup returns CDR1 SEHNR and CDR2 FQNEAQ (reference sequence). V lost 5 bases, J lost 4 bases, and 14 bases lay in between. The CDR3 DNA is TGTGCCAGCAGCCCCGTGAGGGCGGGAGAGACCCAGTACTTC. Protein sequence: CASSPVRAGETQYF.

The chain has TRBV20-1 and TRBJ2-7; tentatively, D is TRBD1 (6 bases). Germline V gene lookup returns CDR1 DFQATT and CDR2 SNEGSKA (reference sequence). Trimming removed 4 bases from V and 3 bases from J, with 13 bases in between. CDR3 length equals 13 residues. The CDR3 spells CSATRGGFYEQYF. For the CDR3, the DNA is TGCAGTGCTACTAGAGGGGGTTTCTACGAGCAGTACTTC.

The V call is TRBV20-1, the J call TRBJ1-5; D gene uncertain. Trimming took 4 bases from V and 3 from J, leaving 10 bases between them. The CDR3 loop spans 13 amino acids. Germline assignment: CDR1 DFQATT and CDR2 SNEGSKA (reference sequence). The CDR3: CSATSGPNQPQHF. The DNA of the CDR3 is TGCAGTGCTACATCGGGCCCCAATCAGCCCCAGCATTTT.

The J gene is TRBJ1-1, the V gene TRBV6-5; D is undetermined. The CDR3 is 14 amino acids. The V end was cut by 2 bases, the J end by 2 bases, with 9 bases between. The germline CDR1 and CDR2 sequences are MNHEY and SVGAGI. The CDR3 DNA is TGTGCCAGCAGTTACAACGGACGAAACACTGAAGCTTTCTTT. This gives the protein CASSYNGRNTEAFF.

This clonotype has a handful of counts. The chain uses TRBV19 and TRBJ1-2; 7 bases are shared with TRBD1. V was pared by 5 bases and J by 4 bases, with 4 bases of the junction left unmatched. Per germline, CDR1 LNHDA and CDR2 SQIVND (reference sequence). There are 13 residues in the CDR3. CDR3 coding DNA: TGTGCCAGTAGTGAACAGGGGTCCTATGGCTACACCTTC. Residues: CASSEQGSYGYTF.

This clonotype occurred a few times. CDR3 DNA: TGCGCCAGCAACCGGGACCACGCTGGCGAGCAGTACTTC. Its translation is CASNRDHAGEQYF. The chain recombines TRBV5-1 with TRBJ2-7; D might be TRBD1 or TRBD2, each matching 5 bases. Germline loops: CDR1 SGHRS, CDR2 YFSETQ. V gave up 6 bases and J gave up 6 bases, with 16 bases separating them. CDR3 length equals 13 residues.

The gene calls are TRBV15 and TRBJ1-4; a weak D match, TRBD1 (5 bases). CDR1 is LNHNV and CDR2 is YYDKDF in the germline V gene (reference sequence). V lost 5 bases and J 0 bases, leaving 7 bases between the germline ends. The CDR3 spans 14 residues. CDR3 protein: CATSPRATNEKLFF. The CDR3, as DNA: TGTGCCACCAGCCCCAGGGCAACTAATGAAAAACTGTTTTTT.

This chain connects TRBV12-3 or TRBV12-4 to TRBJ2-5; 10 bases are a match to TRBD2. J gave up 5 bases and V 8 bases, and 8 bases lay outside the gene matches. This CDR3 is 14 amino acids long. The CDR3 bases are TGTGCCAGCGCTCTAGCGGGGGCGGGGGAGACCCAGTACTTC. Its translation: CASALAGAGETQYF.

The rearrangement links TRBV9 to TRBJ2-7, with 7 bases aligning to TRBD1. Per the germline V gene, CDR1 is SGDLS and CDR2 is YYNGEE. V shed 0 bases and J 3 bases; nucleotides not matched to a gene: 6. The CDR3 covers 15 residues. As DNA, the CDR3 is TGTGCCAGCAGCGTAGCACCGGGACAGAACTACGAGCAGTACTTC. Translating gives CASSVAPGQNYEQYF.

This clonotype was seen a few times. The V call is TRBV20-1, the J call TRBJ2-7; weak D call: TRBD2 (6 bases). The CDR3 has 14 residues. Germline CDR1 reads DFQATT; CDR2 reads SNEGSKA (reference sequence). V was pared by 0 bases and J by 1 base, with 10 bases between. CDR3 coding DNA: TGCAGTGCTAGAGAGATAGCGGTTTCCTACGAGCAGTACTTC. Protein product: CSAREIAVSYEQYF.

This chain joins TRBV12-3 or TRBV12-4 and TRBJ2-5, with 8 positions matching TRBD2. The CDR3 totals 15 residues. The ends lost 2 bases at V and 5 bases at J; junction bases unmatched: 7. CDR3 bases: TGTGCCAGCAGTTTACAGCGGGGGTGGGGGGAGACCCAGTACTTC. This translates into CASSLQRGWGETQYF.

In regard to this clonotype: One end of the junction is discordant with germline, which a read error may explain. The chain joins TRBV2 to TRBJ2-4; D possibly corresponds to TRBD1 (5 bases). Per the germline V gene, CDR1 is SNHLY and CDR2 is FYNNEI. The CDR3 runs to 16 residues. In DNA form, the CDR3 reads TGTGCCAGCACCGCTGGAGTGGACACAGCCAAAAACATTCATTACTTC. This sequence encodes CASTAGVDTAKNIHYF.

The chain couples TRBV5-1 to TRBJ2-1; possibly TRBD1 or TRBD2 for D (6 bases each). Germline assignment: CDR1 SGHRS and CDR2 YFSETQ. V gave up 1 base and J gave up 0 bases, with 8 bases separating them. This CDR3 comprises 15 residues. As DNA, the CDR3 is TGCGCCAGCAGCTTGCCGGGGGCCTCCTACAATGAGCAGTTCTTC. Translation gives CASSLPGASYNEQFF.

This clonotype is deemed large. V usage is TRBV20-1 and J usage is TRBJ2-3; TRBD2 agrees at 9 bases. From germline, CDR1 is DFQATT and CDR2 SNEGSKA (reference sequence). V lost 5 bases to trimming and J lost 4 bases; unmatched junction nucleotides: 10. This CDR3 region has 15 residues. The CDR3 nucleotides read TGCAGTGCTGGACAGATCGGCGGGGGGGCAGATACGCAGTATTTT. It codes for CSAGQIGGGADTQYF.